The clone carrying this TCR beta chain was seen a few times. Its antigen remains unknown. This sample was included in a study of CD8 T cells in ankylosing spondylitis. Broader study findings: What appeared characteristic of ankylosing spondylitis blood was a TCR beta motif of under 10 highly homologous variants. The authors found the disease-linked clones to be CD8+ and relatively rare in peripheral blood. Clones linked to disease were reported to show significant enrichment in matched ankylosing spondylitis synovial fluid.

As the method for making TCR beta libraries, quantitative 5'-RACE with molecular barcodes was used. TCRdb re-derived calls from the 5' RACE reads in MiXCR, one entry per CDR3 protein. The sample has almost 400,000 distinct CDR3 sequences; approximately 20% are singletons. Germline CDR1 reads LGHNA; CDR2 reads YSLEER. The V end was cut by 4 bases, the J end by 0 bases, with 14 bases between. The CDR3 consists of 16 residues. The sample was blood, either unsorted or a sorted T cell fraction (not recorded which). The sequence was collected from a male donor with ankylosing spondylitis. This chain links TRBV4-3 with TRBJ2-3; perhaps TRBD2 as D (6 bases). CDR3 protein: CASSPRGSGSTDTQYF. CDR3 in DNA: TGCGCCAGCAGCCCCAGAGGTAGCGGAAGCACAGATACGCAGTATTTT.